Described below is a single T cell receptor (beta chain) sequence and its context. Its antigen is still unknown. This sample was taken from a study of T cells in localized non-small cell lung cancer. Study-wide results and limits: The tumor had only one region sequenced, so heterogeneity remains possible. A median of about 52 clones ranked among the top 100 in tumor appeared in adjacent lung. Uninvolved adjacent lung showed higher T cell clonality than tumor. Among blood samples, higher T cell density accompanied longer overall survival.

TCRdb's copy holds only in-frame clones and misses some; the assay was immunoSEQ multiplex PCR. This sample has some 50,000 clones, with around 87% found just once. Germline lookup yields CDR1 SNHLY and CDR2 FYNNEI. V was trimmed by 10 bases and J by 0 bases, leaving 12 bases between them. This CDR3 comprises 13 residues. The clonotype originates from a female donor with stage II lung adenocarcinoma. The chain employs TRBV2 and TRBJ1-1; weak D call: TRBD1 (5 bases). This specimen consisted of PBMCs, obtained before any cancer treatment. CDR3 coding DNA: TGTGCCACGCAGGGCTTGGTGAACACTGAAGCTTTCTTT. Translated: CATQGLVNTEAFF.